This TCR beta chain is drawn from a study of early T cells in non-severe SARS-CoV-2 infection. Study information: Sequencing of bulk RNA from unsorted whole blood was done, without chain pairing.

General study results and limits: VDJdb-based annotation leaned toward anti-spike CD8 responses and missed private and CD4 specificities.

This clonotype was observed a few times. The antigen remains undetermined. With 6 bases removed from V and 10 bases from J, the gap between germline ends came to 12 bases. The CDR3 spans 11 residues. cDNA molecules, individually, were tagged with unique molecular identifiers. Using its own MiXCR run on the 5' RACE reads, TCRdb lists one record per CDR3 protein. The profile shows tens of thousands of distinct CDR3 sequences, around 16% of them singletons. The sequencing here drew on whole blood, taken at baseline. The receptor was derived from an adult who was a healthcare worker with PCR-confirmed SARS-CoV-2 infection or an uninfected control (not recorded which). V and J are TRBV12-3 or TRBV12-4 and TRBJ1-1; D is uncertain. CDR3 residues: CASSSRFGAFF. CDR3 nucleotides: TGTGCCAGCAGCTCCCGGTTCGGAGCTTTCTTT.